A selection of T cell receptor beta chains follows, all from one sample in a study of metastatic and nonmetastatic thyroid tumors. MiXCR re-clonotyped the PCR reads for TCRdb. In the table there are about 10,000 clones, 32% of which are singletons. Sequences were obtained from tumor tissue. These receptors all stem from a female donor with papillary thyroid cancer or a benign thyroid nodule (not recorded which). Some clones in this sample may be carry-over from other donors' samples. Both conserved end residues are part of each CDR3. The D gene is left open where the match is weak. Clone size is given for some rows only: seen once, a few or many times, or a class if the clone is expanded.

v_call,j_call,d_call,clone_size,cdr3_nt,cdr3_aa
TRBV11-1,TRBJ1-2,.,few,TGTGCCAGCAGCCCTGTCTTTGGACAATCGGTGGGTGGCTACACCTTC,CASSPVFGQSVGGYTF
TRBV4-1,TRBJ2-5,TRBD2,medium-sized,TGCGCCAGCAGCCAAGGGACTAGCGGCCAAGAGACCCAGTACTTC,CASSQGTSGQETQYF
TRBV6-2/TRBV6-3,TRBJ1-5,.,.,TGTGCCAGCAGTGTGGAGGGCGGCAATCAGCCCCAGCATTTT,CASSVEGGNQPQHF
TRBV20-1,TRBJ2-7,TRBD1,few,TGCAGTGCTAGACAACCGGGACAGGGGGCCTACGAGCAGTACTTC,CSARQPGQGAYEQYF
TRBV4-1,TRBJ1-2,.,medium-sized,TGCGCCAGCAGCGGCGGCGTGTACAGGGTGAACTATGGCTACACCTTC,CASSGGVYRVNYGYTF
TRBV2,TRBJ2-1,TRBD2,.,TGTGCCAGCAATCCCCGAGGACTAGCGCTCGTCGGGTGCAATGAGCAGTTCTTC,CASNPRGLALVGCNEQFF
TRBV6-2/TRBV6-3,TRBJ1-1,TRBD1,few,TGTGCCAGCAGTTTCAGGGGGCTCATGAACACTGAAGCTTTCTTT,CASSFRGLMNTEAFF
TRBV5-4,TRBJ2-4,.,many,TGTGCCAGCAGCTTTAGGGGTGGGGAAGCCAAAAACATTCAGTACTTC,CASSFRGGEAKNIQYF
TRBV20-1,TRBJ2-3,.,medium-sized,TGCAGTGCTTGGGGGTATGGCACAGATACGCAGTATTTT,CSAWGYGTDTQYF
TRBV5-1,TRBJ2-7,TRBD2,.,TGCGCCAGCAGCCACACTAGCGGGAGGTATAGTGACGAGCAGTACTTC,CASSHTSGRYSDEQYF
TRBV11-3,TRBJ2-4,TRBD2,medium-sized,TGTGCCAGCAGCCCTAGGACTAGCGGGAGTGGCAAAAACATTCAGTACTTC,CASSPRTSGSGKNIQYF
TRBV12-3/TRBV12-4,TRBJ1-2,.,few,TGTGCCAGCAGTTTCGATCACTATGGCTACACCTTC,CASSFDHYGYTF
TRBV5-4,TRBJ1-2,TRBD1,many,TGTGCCAGCAGTACAGGGGGCTTCGGCTACACCTTC,CASSTGGFGYTF
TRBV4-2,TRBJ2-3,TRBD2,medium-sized,TGTGCCAGCAGCCAGGAGGGAGGGACGGCAGATACGCAGTATTTT,CASSQEGGTADTQYF
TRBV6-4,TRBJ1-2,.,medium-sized,TGTGCCAGCAGTCCAGGGGCCGGGTCCAGGGGCGGCTACACCTTC,CASSPGAGSRGGYTF
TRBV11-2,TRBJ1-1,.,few,TGTGCCAGCAGCTTAGATCTGTTCTGGAACACTGAAGCTTTCTTT,CASSLDLFWNTEAFF
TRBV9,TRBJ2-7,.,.,TGTGCCAGCAGCGTAAGGGCAGAGGGAGGTCGTACCGAGCAGTACTTC,CASSVRAEGGRTEQYF
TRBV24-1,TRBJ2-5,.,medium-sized,TGTGCCACCAGTGATTTGCATGCGGAGACCCAGTACTTC,CATSDLHAETQYF
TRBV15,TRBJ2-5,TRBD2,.,TGTGCCACCAGCCCATCCCGGACTAGCGGGCAAGAGACCCAGTACTTC,CATSPSRTSGQETQYF
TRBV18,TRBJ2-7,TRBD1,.,TGTGCCAGCTCACCACAGACAGGGGAATACGAGCAGTACTTC,CASSPQTGEYEQYF
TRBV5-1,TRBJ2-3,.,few,TGCGCCAGCAGCTTGGAACAGGGAGCCCGAACAGATACGCAGTATTTT,CASSLEQGARTDTQYF
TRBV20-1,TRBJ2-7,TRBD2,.,TGCAGTGCTAGGACCAGCGGGGCTCCCACGTCCTACGAGCAGTACTTC,CSARTSGAPTSYEQYF
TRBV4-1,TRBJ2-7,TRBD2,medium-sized,TGCGCCAGCAGCCAGAAAAAGGGACTAGCGGGGGCAGAGCAGTACTTC,CASSQKKGLAGAEQYF
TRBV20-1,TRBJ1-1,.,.,TGCAGTGCTAGAATATTGGGGTCGATGAACACTGAAGCTTTCTTT,CSARILGSMNTEAFF
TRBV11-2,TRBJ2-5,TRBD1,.,TGTGCCAGCAGCTTGGGGGACAGGGATCGGGAGACCCAGTACTTC,CASSLGDRDRETQYF
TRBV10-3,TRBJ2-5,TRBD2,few,TGTGCCATCAGCCCAGGACTAGCGGGAGTCGAGACCAAGTACTTC,CAISPGLAGVETKYF
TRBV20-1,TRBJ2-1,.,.,TGCAGTGCTAGAGATCCGGAGTACAATGAGCAGTTCTTC,CSARDPEYNEQFF
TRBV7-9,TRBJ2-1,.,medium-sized,TGTGCCAGCAGCTTATCGTACAATGAGCAGTTCTTC,CASSLSYNEQFF
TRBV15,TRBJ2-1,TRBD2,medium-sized,TGTGCCACCAGCAGGGGAGGACTAGCGGGAGTCGCCTATGAGCAGTTCTTC,CATSRGGLAGVAYEQFF
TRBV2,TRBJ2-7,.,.,TGTGCCAGCAGCGGAATGATCGGGAGACGCAACGAGCAGTACTTC,CASSGMIGRRNEQYF
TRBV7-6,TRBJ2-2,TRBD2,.,TGTGCCAGCAGCTTAGCCGGGACTAGCACCGGGGAGCTGTTTTTT,CASSLAGTSTGELFF
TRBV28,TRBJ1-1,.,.,TGTGCCAGCACCTCGGTAGAGAGCACTGAAGCTTTCTTT,CASTSVESTEAFF
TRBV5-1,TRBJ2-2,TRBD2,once,TGCGCCAGCAGCTTGGCTCGGGGAGGGCCGAAGGATGGGGAGCTGTTTTTT,CASSLARGGPKDGELFF
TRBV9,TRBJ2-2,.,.,TGTGCCAGCAGCTGGTGCGGGGAGCTGTTTTTT,CASSWCGELFF
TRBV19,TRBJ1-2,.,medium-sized,TGTGCCAGTAGTAACCGGGTCACCTTTTATGGCTACACCTTC,CASSNRVTFYGYTF
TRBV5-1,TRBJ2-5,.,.,TGCGCCAGCAGCCCCCTTGCCCAGCGAGAGACCCAGTACTTC,CASSPLAQRETQYF
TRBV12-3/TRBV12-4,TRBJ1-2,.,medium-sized,TGTGCCAGCAGTTTAGCGCTTGGGCAGAGATATGGCTACACCTTC,CASSLALGQRYGYTF
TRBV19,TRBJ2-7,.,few,TGTGCCAGTTCTCAATGGTTAGCGGTAACATACGAGCAGTACTTC,CASSQWLAVTYEQYF
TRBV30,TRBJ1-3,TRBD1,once,TGTGCCTGGAGTGTACGGGGACAGCCCTCCTCTGGAAACACCATATATTTT,CAWSVRGQPSSGNTIYF
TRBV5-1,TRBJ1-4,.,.,TGCGCCAGCAGAGAAGGACAGCCAACTAATGAAAAACTGTTTTTT,CASREGQPTNEKLFF
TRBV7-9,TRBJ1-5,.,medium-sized,TGTGCCAGCAGCTTAGGTCGAAGCGGGGGAGGTAATCAGCCCCAGCATTTT,CASSLGRSGGGNQPQHF
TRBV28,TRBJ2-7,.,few,TGTGCCATCACCGGGATGGACTACGAGCAGTACTTC,CAITGMDYEQYF
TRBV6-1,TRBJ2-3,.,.,TGTGCCAGCAGCCTAGGGGGGGGGGCTGGAAGTACGCAGTATTTT,CASSLGGGAGSTQYF
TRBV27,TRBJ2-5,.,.,TGTGCCAGCAGCCCTACGCATGGATCGGGGACCCAGTACTTC,CASSPTHGSGTQYF
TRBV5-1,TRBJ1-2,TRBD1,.,TGCGCCAGCAGGGCCTCCGAGACAGGGGGAAGGTTAGGCTATGGCTACACCTTC,CASRASETGGRLGYGYTF
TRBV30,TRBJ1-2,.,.,TGTGCCTGGAGTAGGGGTGTTGGCTACACCTTC,CAWSRGVGYTF
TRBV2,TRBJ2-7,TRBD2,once,TGTGCCAGCAGTGATCACAAACCGGGACTAGCGGGAGAGCAGTACTTC,CASSDHKPGLAGEQYF
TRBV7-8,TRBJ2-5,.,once,TGTGCCAGCAGCTGGAACAGTCAAGAGACCCAGTACTTC,CASSWNSQETQYF
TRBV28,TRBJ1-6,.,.,TGTGCCAGCAGTTTGACCCCGATTAATTCACCCCTCCACTTT,CASSLTPINSPLHF
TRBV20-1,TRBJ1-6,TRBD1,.,TGCAGTGCCGGATTAGGACAGGGCGAGAATTCACCCCTCCACTTT,CSAGLGQGENSPLHF
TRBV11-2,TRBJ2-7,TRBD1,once,TGTGCCAGCAGCCCCCGACAGGGTGCGCTCTCCTACGAGCAGTACTTC,CASSPRQGALSYEQYF
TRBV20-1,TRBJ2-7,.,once,TGCAGTGCTAGAGGGGACGGCTCTCTTTACGAGCAGTACTTC,CSARGDGSLYEQYF
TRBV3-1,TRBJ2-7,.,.,TGTGCCAGCAGCCACAGCTCCTACGAGCAGTACTTC,CASSHSSYEQYF
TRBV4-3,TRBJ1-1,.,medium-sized,TGCGCCAGCAGCCAAGCCCTCGGCAGCCTGAACACTGAAGCTTTCTTT,CASSQALGSLNTEAFF
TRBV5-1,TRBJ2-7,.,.,TGCGCCAGCAGGATAGGGGGGGGCTACGAGCAGTACTTC,CASRIGGGYEQYF
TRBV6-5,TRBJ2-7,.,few,TGTGCCAGCAGTTTTATCGGACGGCCGGGGGACTACGAGCAGTACTTC,CASSFIGRPGDYEQYF
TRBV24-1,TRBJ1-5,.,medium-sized,TGTGCCACCAGTGACGCCCAGGGAATCGGCCAGCCCCAGCATTTT,CATSDAQGIGQPQHF
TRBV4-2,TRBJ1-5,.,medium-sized,TGTGCCAGCAGCCAAGAGGTTCCGGCGAATCAGCCCCAGCATTTT,CASSQEVPANQPQHF
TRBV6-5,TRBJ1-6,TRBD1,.,TGTGCCAGCAGTTACTCTAACGACAGGGATTCACCCCTCCACTTT,CASSYSNDRDSPLHF